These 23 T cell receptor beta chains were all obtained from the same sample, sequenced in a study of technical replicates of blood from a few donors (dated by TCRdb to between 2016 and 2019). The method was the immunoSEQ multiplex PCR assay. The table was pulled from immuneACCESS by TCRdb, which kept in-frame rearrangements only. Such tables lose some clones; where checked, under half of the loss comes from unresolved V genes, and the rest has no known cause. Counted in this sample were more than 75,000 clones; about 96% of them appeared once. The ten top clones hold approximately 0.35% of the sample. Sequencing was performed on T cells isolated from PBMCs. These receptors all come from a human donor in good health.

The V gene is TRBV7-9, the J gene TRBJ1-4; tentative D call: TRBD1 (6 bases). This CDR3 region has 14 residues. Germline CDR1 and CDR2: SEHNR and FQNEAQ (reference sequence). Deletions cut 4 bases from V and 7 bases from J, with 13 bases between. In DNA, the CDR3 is TGTGCCAGCAGCTCGACAGGTCGAGGTGAAAAACTGTTTTTT. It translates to CASSSTGRGEKLFF. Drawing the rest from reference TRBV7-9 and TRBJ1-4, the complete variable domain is DTGVSQNPRHKITKRGQNVTFRCDPISEHNRLYWYRQTLGQGPEFLTYFQNEAQLEKSRLLSDRFSAERPKGSFSTLEIQRTEQGDSAMYLCASSSTGRGEKLFFGSGTQLSVL.

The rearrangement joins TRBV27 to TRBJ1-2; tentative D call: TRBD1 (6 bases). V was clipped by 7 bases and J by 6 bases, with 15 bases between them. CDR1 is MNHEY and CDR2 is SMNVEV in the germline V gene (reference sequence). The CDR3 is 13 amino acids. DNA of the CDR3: TGTGCCAGCACTTTCACAGGGTCTGATGGCTACACCTTC. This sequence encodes CASTFTGSDGYTF.

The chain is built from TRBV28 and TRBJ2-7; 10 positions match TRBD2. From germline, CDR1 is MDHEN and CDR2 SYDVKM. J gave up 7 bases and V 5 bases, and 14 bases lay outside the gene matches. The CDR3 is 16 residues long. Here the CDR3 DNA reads TGTGCCAGCAGTCCCATCAGCGGGGGGGCTACTCAGGAGCAGTACTTC. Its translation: CASSPISGGATQEQYF.

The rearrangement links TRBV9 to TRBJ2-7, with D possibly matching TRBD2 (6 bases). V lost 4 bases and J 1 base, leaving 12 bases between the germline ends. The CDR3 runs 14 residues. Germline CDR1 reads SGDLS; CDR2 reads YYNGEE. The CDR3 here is CASSKYGRSYEQYF. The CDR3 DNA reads TGTGCCAGCAGCAAGTACGGGAGATCCTACGAGCAGTACTTC.

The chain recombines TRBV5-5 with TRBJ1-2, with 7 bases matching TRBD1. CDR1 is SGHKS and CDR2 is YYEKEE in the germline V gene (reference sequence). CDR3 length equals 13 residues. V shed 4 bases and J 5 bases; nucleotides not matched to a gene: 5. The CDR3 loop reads CASSRQGRYGYTF. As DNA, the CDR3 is TGTGCCAGCAGCCGACAGGGAAGATATGGCTACACCTTC. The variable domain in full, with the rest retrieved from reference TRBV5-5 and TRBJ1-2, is DAGVTQSPTHLIKTRGQQVTLRCSPISGHKSVSWYQQVLGQGPQFIFQYYEKEERGRGNFPDRFSARQFPNYSSELNVNALLLGDSALYLCASSRQGRYGYTFGSGTRLTVV.

This chain's CDR3 is CASTHRMALSYEQYF. CDR3 nucleotides: TGTGCCAGCACCCACAGAATGGCCCTATCCTACGAGCAGTACTTC. The V and J genes are TRBV11-3 and TRBJ2-7, with D hard to call. The CDR3 extends over 15 amino acids. V was trimmed by 7 bases and J by 1 base, leaving 17 bases between them. In germline, CDR1 is SGHNT, CDR2 YENEEA. Full variable domain (rest looked up from reference TRBV11-3 and TRBJ2-7): EAGVVQSPRYKIIEKKQPVAFWCNPISGHNTLYWYLQNLGQGPELLIRYENEEAVDDSQLPKDRFSAERLKGVDSTLKIQPAELGDSAVYLCASTHRMALSYEQYFGPGTRLTVT.

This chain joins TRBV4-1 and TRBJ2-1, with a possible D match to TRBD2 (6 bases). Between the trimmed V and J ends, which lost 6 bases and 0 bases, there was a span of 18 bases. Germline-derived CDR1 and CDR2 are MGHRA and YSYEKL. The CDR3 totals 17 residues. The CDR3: CASRPYTGVGSYNEQFF. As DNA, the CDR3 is TGCGCCAGCAGACCGTACACGGGGGTAGGCTCCTACAATGAGCAGTTCTTC.

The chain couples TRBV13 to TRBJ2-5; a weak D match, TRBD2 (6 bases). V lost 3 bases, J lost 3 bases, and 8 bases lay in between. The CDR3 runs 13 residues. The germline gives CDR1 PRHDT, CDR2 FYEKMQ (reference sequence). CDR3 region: CASSFPGEETQYF. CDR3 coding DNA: TGTGCCAGCAGCTTTCCGGGGGAAGAGACCCAGTACTTC. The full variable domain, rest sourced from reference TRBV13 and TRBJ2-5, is AAGVIQSPRHLIKEKRETATLKCYPIPRHDTVYWYQQGPGQDPQFLISFYEKMQSDKGSIPDRFSAQQFSDYHSELNMSSLELGDSALYFCASSFPGEETQYFGPGTRLLVL.

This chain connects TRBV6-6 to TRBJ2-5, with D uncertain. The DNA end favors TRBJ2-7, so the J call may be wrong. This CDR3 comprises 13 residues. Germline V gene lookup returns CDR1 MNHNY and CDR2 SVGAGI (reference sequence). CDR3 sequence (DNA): TGTGCCAGCACCCCAACCGGGTCCTACGAGCAGTACTTC. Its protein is CASTPTGSYEQYF.

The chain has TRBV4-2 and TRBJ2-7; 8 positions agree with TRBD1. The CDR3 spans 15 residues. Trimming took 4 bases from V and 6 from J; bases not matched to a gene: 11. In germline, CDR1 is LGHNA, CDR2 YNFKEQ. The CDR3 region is CASSLSRQGIAEQYF. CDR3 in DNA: TGTGCCAGCAGCCTCTCCCGACAGGGGATTGCCGAGCAGTACTTC.

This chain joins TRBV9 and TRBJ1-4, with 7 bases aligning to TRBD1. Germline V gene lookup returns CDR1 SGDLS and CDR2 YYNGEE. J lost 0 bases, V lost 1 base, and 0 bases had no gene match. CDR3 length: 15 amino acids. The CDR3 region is CASSVQGATNEKLFF. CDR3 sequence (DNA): TGTGCCAGCAGCGTACAGGGGGCAACTAATGAAAAACTGTTTTTT.

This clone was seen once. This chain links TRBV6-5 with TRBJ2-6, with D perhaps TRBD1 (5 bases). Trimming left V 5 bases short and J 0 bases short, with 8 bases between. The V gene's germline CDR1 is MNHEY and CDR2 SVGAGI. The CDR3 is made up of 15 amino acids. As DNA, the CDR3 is TGTGCCAGCAGTAAAGACAGCTCTGGGGCCAACGTCCTGACTTTC. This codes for CASSKDSSGANVLTF.

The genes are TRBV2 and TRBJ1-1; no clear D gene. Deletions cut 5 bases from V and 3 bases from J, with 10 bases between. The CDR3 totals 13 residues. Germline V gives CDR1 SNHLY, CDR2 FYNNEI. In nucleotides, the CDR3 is TGTGCCAGCAGTCAGTTCGGAGACACTGAAGCTTTCTTT. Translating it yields CASSQFGDTEAFF.

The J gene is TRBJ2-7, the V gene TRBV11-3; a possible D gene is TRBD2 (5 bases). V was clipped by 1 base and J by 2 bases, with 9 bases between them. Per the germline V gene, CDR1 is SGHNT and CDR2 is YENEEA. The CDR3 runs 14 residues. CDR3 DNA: TGTGCCAGCAGCTTAGCCGACGGGGCCTACGAGCAGTACTTC. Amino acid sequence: CASSLADGAYEQYF.

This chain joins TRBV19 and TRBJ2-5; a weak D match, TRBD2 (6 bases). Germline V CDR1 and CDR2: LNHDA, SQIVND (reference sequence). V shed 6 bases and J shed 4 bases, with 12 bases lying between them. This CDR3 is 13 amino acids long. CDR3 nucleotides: TGTGCCAGTAGCGGGAGTTTGGTAGAGACCCAGTACTTC. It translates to CASSGSLVETQYF.

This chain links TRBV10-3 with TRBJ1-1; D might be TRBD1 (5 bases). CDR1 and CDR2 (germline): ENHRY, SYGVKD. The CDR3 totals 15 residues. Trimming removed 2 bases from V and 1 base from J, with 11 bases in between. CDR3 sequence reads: CAISETGGANTEAFF. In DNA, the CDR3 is TGTGCCATCAGTGAGACAGGTGGAGCGAACACTGAAGCTTTCTTT.

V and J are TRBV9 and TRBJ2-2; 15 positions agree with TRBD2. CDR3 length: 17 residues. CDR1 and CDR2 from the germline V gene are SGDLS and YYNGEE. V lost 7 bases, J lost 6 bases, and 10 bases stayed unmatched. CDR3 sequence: CASGPGLAGGIAGELFF. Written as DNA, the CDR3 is TGTGCCAGCGGGCCGGGACTAGCGGGAGGAATCGCCGGGGAGCTGTTTTTT.

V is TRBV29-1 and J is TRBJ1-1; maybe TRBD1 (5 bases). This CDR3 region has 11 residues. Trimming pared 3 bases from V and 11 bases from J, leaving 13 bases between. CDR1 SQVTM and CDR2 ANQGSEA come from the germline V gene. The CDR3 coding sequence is TGCAGCGTTGACGGGGGAAGGGGTGCTTTCTTT. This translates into CSVDGGRGAFF.

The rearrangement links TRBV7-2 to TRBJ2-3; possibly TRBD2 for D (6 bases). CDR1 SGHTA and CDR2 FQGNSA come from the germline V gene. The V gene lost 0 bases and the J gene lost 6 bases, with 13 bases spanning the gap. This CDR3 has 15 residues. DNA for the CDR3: TGTGCCAGCAGCTTAGCGGGGGGTATGTCGGATACGCAGTATTTT. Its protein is CASSLAGGMSDTQYF.

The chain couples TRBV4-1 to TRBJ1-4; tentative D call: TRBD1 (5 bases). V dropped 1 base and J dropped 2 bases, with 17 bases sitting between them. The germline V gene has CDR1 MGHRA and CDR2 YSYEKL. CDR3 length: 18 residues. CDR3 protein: CASSQALYWGGTNEKLFF. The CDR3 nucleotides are TGCGCCAGCAGCCAAGCCCTTTACTGGGGGGGGACTAATGAAAAACTGTTTTTT.

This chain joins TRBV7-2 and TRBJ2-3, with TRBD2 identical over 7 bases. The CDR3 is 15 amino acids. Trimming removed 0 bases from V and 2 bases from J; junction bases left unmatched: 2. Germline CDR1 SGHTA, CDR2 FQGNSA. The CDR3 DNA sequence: TGTGCCAGCAGCTTAGCTAGCGGGTCCACAGATACGCAGTATTTT. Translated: CASSLASGSTDTQYF.

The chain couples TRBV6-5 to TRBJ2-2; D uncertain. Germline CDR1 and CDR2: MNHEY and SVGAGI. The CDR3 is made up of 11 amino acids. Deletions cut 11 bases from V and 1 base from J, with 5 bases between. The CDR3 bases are TGTGCCTGTAGGAACACCGGGGAGCTGTTTTTT. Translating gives CACRNTGELFF.

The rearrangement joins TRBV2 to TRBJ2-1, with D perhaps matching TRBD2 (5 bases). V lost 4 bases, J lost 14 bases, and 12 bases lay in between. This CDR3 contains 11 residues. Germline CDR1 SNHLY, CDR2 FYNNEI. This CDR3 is CASSVALAKFF. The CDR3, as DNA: TGTGCCAGCAGTGTCGCCCTAGCTAAGTTCTTC.